Listed here are 30 T cell receptor beta chains from one sample, sequenced in a study of cytomegalovirus exposure and HLA in healthy donors. Use of 60 Vbeta and 13 Jbeta primers characterized the PCR. The assay was immunoSEQ multiplex PCR, and TCRdb's table has in-frame clones only and misses some. Seen here are around 62,000 clones, roughly 76% observed once, and the top ten hold over 7.5%. The sample consisted of PBMCs. The receptors come from a man aged 55 to 70 in good health and CMV-seropositive.

V and J are TRBV5-1 and TRBJ1-1; tentatively, D is TRBD1 (5 bases). V shed 4 bases and J shed 3 bases, with 16 bases lying between them. The germline V gene encodes CDR1 SGHRS and CDR2 YFSETQ. The CDR3 is 15 residues long. For the CDR3, the DNA is TGCGCCAGCAGCGGGGGAGGCGGGGGGTACACTGAAGCTTTCTTT. Encoded protein: CASSGGGGGYTEAFF.

The chain couples TRBV13 to TRBJ2-5; no definite D call. The CDR3 contains 13 residues. With 5 bases removed from V and 5 bases from J, the gap between germline ends came to 12 bases. Germline V gene sequence: CDR1 PRHDT, CDR2 FYEKMQ (reference sequence). The CDR3 reads CASSPPAGETQYF. The CDR3, as DNA: TGTGCCAGCAGCCCACCGGCCGGGGAGACCCAGTACTTC.

This clone was seen just once. V gene TRBV6-5 combines with J gene TRBJ1-2; D perhaps matches TRBD1 (5 bases). Trimming removed 5 bases at V and 4 bases at J, with 14 bases between. The CDR3 length is 14 residues. Germline CDR1 and CDR2: MNHEY and SVGAGI. The CDR3 spells CASSRDGGGYGYTF. CDR3 coding DNA: TGTGCCAGCAGTCGGGACGGGGGGGGCTATGGCTACACCTTC.

In nucleotides, the CDR3 is TGTGCCAGCAGCTTAGCCCGCAGGGGGCACGAGCAGTACTTC. It encodes CASSLARRGHEQYF. The rearrangement joins TRBV7-9 to TRBJ2-7; 8 nucleotides line up with TRBD1. The germline V gene encodes CDR1 SEHNR and CDR2 FQNEAQ (reference sequence). The CDR3 loop spans 14 amino acids. V dropped 0 bases and J dropped 5; count of bases not matched to a gene: 3.

This clone was seen a few times. One junction end disagrees with the germline gene, perhaps due to a read error. This chain connects TRBV7-7 to TRBJ1-1; D is ambiguous. The CDR3 length is 13 residues. Germline V gene lookup returns CDR1 SSHAT and CDR2 FNYEAQ (reference sequence). The CDR3 DNA sequence: TGTGCTAGCAGCTTAGGGCAGAACACTGAAGCTTTCTTT. Amino acid sequence: CASSLGQNTEAFF.

CDR3 loop: CASRLASRRPAGRRSREQYF. The CDR3 nucleotides are TGTGCAAGTCGCTTAGCTTCACGGCGTCCGGCGGGTCGGAGATCACGGGAGCAGTACTTC. The V call is TRBV12-2, the J call TRBJ2-7; the table calls TRBD2, which could not be checked here. TRBV12-2 has pseudogene status. The CDR3 consists of 20 residues.

The rearrangement uses TRBV27 and TRBJ2-7, with TRBD1 identical over 9 bases. Germline V CDR1 and CDR2: MNHEY, SMNVEV (reference sequence). With V trimmed by 5 bases and J by 3 bases, 5 bases remained unmatched. There are 14 residues in the CDR3. The CDR3 nucleotides read TGTGCCAGCAGTCCAACGACAGGGGGCTACGAGCAGTACTTC. Protein: CASSPTTGGYEQYF.

V usage is TRBV5-1 and J usage is TRBJ2-1, with D tentatively TRBD2 (5 bases). Germline V gene lookup returns CDR1 SGHRS and CDR2 YFSETQ. V was clipped by 2 bases and J by 0 bases, with 12 bases between them. CDR3 length equals 16 residues. In DNA, the CDR3 is TGCGCCAGCAGCTTCCAGCGGTTCCGCTCCTACAATGAGCAGTTCTTC. Translated: CASSFQRFRSYNEQFF.

Notes on this clone: This sample also contains other DNA sequences that code for the same CDR3. The chain links TRBV7-2 to TRBJ2-1; tentative D call: TRBD2 (7 bases). From germline, CDR1 is SGHTA and CDR2 FQGNSA. The CDR3 sequence is 15 residues long. V gave up 0 bases and J gave up 10 bases, with 16 bases separating them. DNA of the CDR3: TGTGCCAGCAGCTTAGCGGGGGGGCCCCGACACGAGCAGTTCTTC. Protein: CASSLAGGPRHEQFF.

This clone appeared a single time. The J gene is TRBJ2-5, the V gene TRBV2; TRBD2 agrees at 7 bases. CDR3 length: 17 amino acids. Germline V lookup: CDR1 SNHLY, CDR2 FYNNEI. The V segment lost 6 bases and the J segment 5 bases; nucleotides outside the gene matches: 18. The CDR3: CASRRTSTPFLAETQYF. In DNA, the CDR3 is TGTGCCAGCAGGAGGACTAGTACCCCGTTTTTAGCCGAGACCCAGTACTTC. The variable domain in full, completed from reference TRBV2 and TRBJ2-5, reads EPEVTQTPSHQVTQMGQEVILRCVPISNHLYFYWYRQILGQKVEFLVSFYNNEISEKSEIFDDQFSVERPDGSNFTLKIRSTKLEDSAMYFCASRRTSTPFLAETQYFGPGTRLLVL.

The chain uses TRBV7-2 and TRBJ1-6; 7 nucleotides match TRBD1. The CDR3 has 15 residues. Trimming cost V 4 bases and J 9 bases; bases outside gene matches: 9. CDR1 SGHTA and CDR2 FQGNSA come from the germline V gene. The CDR3 loop is CASSSLKAGGSPLHF. The CDR3, as DNA: TGTGCCAGCAGCTCCCTCAAGGCAGGGGGTTCACCCCTCCACTTT. Using reference TRBV7-2 and TRBJ1-6 for the parts outside the CDR3, the full variable domain is GAGVSQSPSNKVTEKGKDVELRCDPISGHTALYWYRQSLGQGLEFLIYFQGNSAPDKSGLPSDRFSAERTGGSVSTLTIQRTQQEDSAVYLCASSSLKAGGSPLHFGNGTRLTVT.

The V and J genes are TRBV7-2 and TRBJ1-5; D is perhaps TRBD1 (6 bases). The CDR3 consists of 19 residues. Germline-derived CDR1 and CDR2 are SGHTA and FQGNSA. V lost 5 bases to trimming and J lost 4 bases, with 27 bases between them. The chain's CDR3 is CASSLFNFWQGPENQPQHF. CDR3 coding DNA: TGTGCCAGCAGCCTATTTAATTTTTGGCAGGGGCCAGAGAATCAGCCCCAGCATTTT.

Only one count was recorded for this clone. DNA for the CDR3: TGTGCCAGCAGCCAAGATTCGGTGGGCAATCAGCCCCAGCATTTT. Translation gives CASSQDSVGNQPQHF. V is TRBV4-2 and J is TRBJ1-5; D not certain. There are 15 residues in the CDR3. The V gene lost 0 bases and the J gene lost 2 bases, with 8 bases spanning the gap. Germline loops: CDR1 LGHNA, CDR2 YNFKEQ.

The V gene is TRBV9, the J gene TRBJ2-1; 7 bases match TRBD2. V lost 0 bases, J lost 10 bases, and 10 bases stayed unmatched. Germline V CDR1 and CDR2: SGDLS, YYNGEE. The CDR3 is 15 amino acids. In DNA form, the CDR3 reads TGTGCCAGCAGCGTAGGAGGGACCACCGGGGGGGAGCAGTTCTTC. Amino acid sequence: CASSVGGTTGGEQFF.

The chain uses TRBV7-2 and TRBJ2-3, with 10 bases that match TRBD2. J gave up 4 bases and V 3 bases, and 4 bases lay outside the gene matches. This CDR3 has 15 residues. Germline lookup yields CDR1 SGHTA and CDR2 FQGNSA. The CDR3 DNA sequence: TGTGCCAGCAGCTTGAGCGGGGGGGCCGCAGATACGCAGTATTTT. This gives the protein CASSLSGGAADTQYF.

In DNA, the CDR3 is TGCAGCGCCGTTCGTTTCCCGTACCAAGAGACCCAGTACTTC. Encoded protein: CSAVRFPYQETQYF. This sequence joins TRBV29-1 and TRBJ2-5; D gene unclear. V dropped 7 bases and J dropped 0 bases, with 15 bases sitting between them. The germline V gene encodes CDR1 SQVTM and CDR2 ANQGSEA. The CDR3 has 14 residues.

The chain has TRBV10-2 and TRBJ2-5; D is possibly TRBD2 (5 bases). V was shortened by 3 bases and J by 7 bases, with 15 bases between the two germline ends. The CDR3 contains 14 residues. Germline values: CDR1 WSHSY, CDR2 SAAADI. The CDR3 is CASSESGGGRTQYF. The CDR3 coding sequence is TGCGCCAGCAGTGAATCAGGAGGCGGGCGGACCCAGTACTTC.

This clone turned up a few times. The chain joins TRBV7-9 to TRBJ2-7; D gene unclear. The CDR3 length is 14 residues. Between the trimmed V and J ends, which lost 0 bases and 1 base, there was a span of 7 bases. Germline values: CDR1 SEHNR, CDR2 FQNEAQ (reference sequence). The CDR3 here is CASSLAVASYEQYF. Here the CDR3 DNA reads TGTGCCAGCAGCTTAGCTGTGGCTTCCTACGAGCAGTACTTC.

The CDR3 is CASRLAGGGTDTQYF. In nucleotides, the CDR3 is TGCGCCAGCAGACTAGCGGGAGGGGGCACAGATACGCAGTATTTT. The V gene is TRBV10-2, the J gene TRBJ2-3; 13 bases are shared with TRBD2. V lost 6 bases to trimming and J lost 1 base; unmatched junction nucleotides: 1. This CDR3 spans 15 amino acids. Germline values: CDR1 WSHSY, CDR2 SAAADI.

This clone appeared once. V usage is TRBV5-1 and J usage is TRBJ2-7; 10 bases line up with TRBD1. The CDR3 sequence is 15 residues long. Germline V lookup: CDR1 SGHRS, CDR2 YFSETQ. The ends lost 4 bases at V and 5 bases at J; junction bases unmatched: 9. The CDR3 DNA is TGCGCCAGCAGCCCTGGGACAGGGGTAATCGACGAGCAGTACTTC. Encoded protein: CASSPGTGVIDEQYF. The variable domain in full, with the rest retrieved from reference TRBV5-1 and TRBJ2-7, is KAGVTQTPRYLIKTRGQQVTLSCSPISGHRSVSWYQQTPGQGLQFLFEYFSETQRNKGNFPGRFSGRQFSNSRSEMNVSTLELGDSALYLCASSPGTGVIDEQYFGPGTRLTVT.

The genes are TRBV4-1 and TRBJ2-1; TRBD2 matches 14 bases. The CDR3 has 17 residues. Germline V lookup: CDR1 MGHRA, CDR2 YSYEKL. The V segment lost 4 bases and the J segment 0 bases; nucleotides outside the gene matches: 2. This CDR3 is CASSPGTSGSSYNEQFF. In DNA form, the CDR3 reads TGCGCCAGCAGCCCTGGGACTAGCGGGAGCTCCTACAATGAGCAGTTCTTC.

The chain has TRBV2 and TRBJ1-5, with no clear D. CDR1 and CDR2 from the germline V gene are SNHLY and FYNNEI. The CDR3 runs to 14 residues. The V and J ends lost 3 bases and 1 base respectively, with 7 bases between them. This chain's CDR3 is CASSDGWSNQPQHF. The CDR3 nucleotides read TGTGCCAGCAGTGACGGGTGGAGCAATCAGCCCCAGCATTTT.

This chain links TRBV19 with TRBJ1-1, with TRBD1 identical over 7 bases. The CDR3 has 16 residues. In germline, CDR1 is LNHDA, CDR2 SQIVND (reference sequence). With V trimmed by 3 bases and J by 1 base, 8 bases remained unmatched. This chain's CDR3 is CASSMRQGGTNTEAFF. In nucleotides, the CDR3 is TGTGCCAGTAGTATGCGGCAGGGGGGAACGAACACTGAAGCTTTCTTT.

The J gene is TRBJ2-1, the V gene TRBV29-1; D is unclear. V gave up 5 bases and J gave up 1 base, with 6 bases separating them. Per germline, CDR1 SQVTM and CDR2 ANQGSEA. CDR3 length equals 12 residues. This chain's CDR3 is CSVPRSYNEQFF. In nucleotides, the CDR3 is TGCAGCGTTCCCAGGTCCTACAATGAGCAGTTCTTC.

The V gene is TRBV5-1, the J gene TRBJ2-1, with 9 bases identical to TRBD2. Trimming took 0 bases from V and 9 from J; bases not matched to a gene: 10. Germline V gives CDR1 SGHRS, CDR2 YFSETQ. CDR3 length equals 16 residues. CDR3 nucleotide sequence: TGCGCCAGCAGCTTGGGACTAGCGGAAACTCTGGGTGAGCAGTTCTTC. Its protein is CASSLGLAETLGEQFF.

A note on this clone: One junction end disagrees with the germline gene, perhaps due to a read error. The rearrangement uses TRBV5-1 and TRBJ1-1; D is undetermined. CDR1 and CDR2 (germline): SGHRS, YFSETQ. The CDR3 spans 13 residues. The CDR3 here is CAGSFPPNTEAFF. DNA of the CDR3: TGCGCCGGCAGCTTTCCTCCGAACACTGAAGCTTTCTTT.

The chain joins TRBV27 to TRBJ1-2; TRBD1 matches at 8 bases. Germline V gene data show CDR1 as MNHEY and CDR2 as SMNVEV (reference sequence). V trimming: 8 bases; J trimming: 5 bases; junction bases outside the gene matches: 13. The CDR3 length is 15 residues. The CDR3 here is CASADPGQVIYGYTF. The CDR3, as DNA: TGTGCCAGCGCGGATCCGGGACAGGTGATTTATGGCTACACCTTC.

The chain links TRBV2 to TRBJ2-5, with 9 bases identical to TRBD2. Germline trimming cut 6 bases from V and 7 bases from J; bases unmatched to any gene: 15. The germline gives CDR1 SNHLY, CDR2 FYNNEI. There are 16 residues in the CDR3. As DNA, the CDR3 is TGTGCCAGCAGAGTGGGCATGGCGGGGGGGCGCGTGACCCAGTACTTC. Translating gives CASRVGMAGGRVTQYF.

The chain uses TRBV6-6 and TRBJ2-1, with TRBD2 matching 9 bases. The CDR3 loop spans 15 amino acids. CDR1 is MNHNY and CDR2 is SVGAGI in the germline V gene (reference sequence). V lost 2 bases and J lost 6; bases outside the gene matches: 5. The CDR3 sequence: CASSYPMTSGNEQFF. For the CDR3, the DNA is TGTGCCAGCAGTTACCCAATGACTAGCGGCAATGAGCAGTTCTTC.

V is TRBV6-4 and J is TRBJ2-3; tentatively, D is TRBD1 (6 bases). Germline CDR1 is MRHNA and CDR2 is SNTAGT. Between the trimmed V and J ends, which lost 3 bases and 4 bases, there was a span of 11 bases. The CDR3 consists of 14 residues. CDR3 nucleotides: TGTGCCAGCAGTGAGAACAGGGACGCAGATACGCAGTATTTT. Protein: CASSENRDADTQYF.